The subject of this entry is one T cell receptor (beta chain). Antigen specificity is unknown. Blood was collected, 2 to 2.5 ml per donor. This specimen belongs to a study of monozygotic twins with inflammatory bowel disease. Eight reactions per sample, run separately, yielded cDNA. TCRdb reworked the 5' RACE reads into one entry per CDR3 protein, no DNA. Its table records fewer than 400,000 distinct CDR3 sequences. Overall study results and limits: The authors note that differing immunosuppressive treatments may have added variability to patient repertoires. The sharing of clonotypes with others was lower in IBD patients than in healthy twins, especially with disease activity.

The sequence was collected from a human donor with ulcerative colitis or Crohn's disease, or a healthy co-twin of an affected twin (not recorded which). The sample consisted of blood.

The CDR3 sequence: CASSLSLTSQPQHF. The V call is TRBV28, the J call TRBJ1-5. The CDR3 has 14 residues. Germline V lookup: CDR1 MDHEN, CDR2 SYDVKM.